This T cell receptor beta chain is from a study of T cell responses to AZD1222 COVID-19 vaccine. Method: immunoSEQ multiplex PCR; TCRdb's copy keeps in-frame clones and lacks some. Counted here are around 80,000 clones, about 80% occurring once; the ten biggest clones make up about 1.3%. CDR3 length: 15 amino acids. Germline values: CDR1 LGHDT, CDR2 YNNKEL (reference sequence). J gave up 5 bases and V 4 bases, and 8 bases lay outside the gene matches. The V gene is TRBV3-1 (or the pseudogene TRBV3-2), the J gene TRBJ1-1; 9 bases map to TRBD1. The receptor was isolated from an adult who received the AZD1222 COVID-19 vaccine. Here the sequenced sample was peripheral blood, taken 28 days after the second AZD1222 dose. In DNA form, the CDR3 reads TGTGCCAGCAGCCGGAATACAGGGGGCGGGACTGAAGCTTTCTTT. Its protein is CASSRNTGGGTEAFF.